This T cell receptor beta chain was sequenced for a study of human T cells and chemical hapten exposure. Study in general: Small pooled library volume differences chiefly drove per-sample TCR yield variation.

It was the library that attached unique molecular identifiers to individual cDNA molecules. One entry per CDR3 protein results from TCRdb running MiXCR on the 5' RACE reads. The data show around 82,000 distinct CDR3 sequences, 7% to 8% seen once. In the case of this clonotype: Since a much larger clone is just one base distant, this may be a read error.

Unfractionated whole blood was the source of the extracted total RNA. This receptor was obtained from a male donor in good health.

As DNA, the CDR3 is TGTGCCAGCAGTTACGGACAGAACTATGGCGACACCTTC. This gives the protein CASSYGQNYGDTF. The V gene is TRBV13, the J gene TRBJ1-2; D may be TRBD1 (6 bases). This CDR3 comprises 13 residues. Germline CDR1 PRHDT, CDR2 FYEKMQ (reference sequence).